These 18 T cell receptor beta chains originate from one sample sequenced in a study of cytomegalovirus exposure and HLA in healthy donors (dated by TCRdb to the late 2010s). Library prep was done by the immunoSEQ multiplex PCR assay. For the multiplex PCR, a mixture combining 60 forward primers for TCR Vbeta segments and 13 reverse primers for TCR Jbeta segments was used. TCRdb stores this immuneACCESS table with in-frame sequences only. Part of the clones is absent; in the studies checked, under half of the shortfall reflects unresolved V genes, and no reason is known for the rest. Across this sample there are 100,000 to 150,000 clones, with approximately 85% seen only once. Together, the top ten hold roughly 1.7% of the sample. The specimen was PBMCs. These receptors were taken from a boy younger than 18 in good health and CMV-seronegative.

The chain is built from TRBV7-2 and TRBJ2-7; D perhaps matches TRBD2 (5 bases). With 2 bases removed from V and 1 base from J, the gap between germline ends came to 9 bases. The CDR3 runs 14 residues. Per germline, CDR1 SGHTA and CDR2 FQGNSA. CDR3 nucleotides: TGTGCCAGCAGCTTATGGATAGCGTCCTACGAGCAGTACTTC. Translating gives CASSLWIASYEQYF.

The rearrangement links TRBV7-8 to TRBJ2-1; 10 nucleotides align to TRBD2. Germline CDR1 is SGHVS and CDR2 is FQNEAQ. The CDR3 runs to 16 residues. The trim removed 5 bases at V and 2 bases at J, leaving 6 bases unmatched. CDR3 loop: CASSLYSGRPYNEQFF. The CDR3, as DNA: TGTGCCAGCAGCCTATATAGCGGGAGGCCCTACAATGAGCAGTTCTTC.

The rearrangement uses TRBV9 and TRBJ2-1; 12 bases map to TRBD2. J gave up 8 bases and V 0 bases, and 9 bases lay outside the gene matches. Germline V gene data show CDR1 as SGDLS and CDR2 as YYNGEE. The CDR3 sequence is 17 residues long. CDR3 DNA sequence: TGTGCCAGCAGCGTAGCGGCTAGCGGGAGGGCCAAGGATGAGCAGTTCTTC. This sequence encodes CASSVAASGRAKDEQFF.

V usage is TRBV27 and J usage is TRBJ2-5, with D perhaps TRBD2 (5 bases). The CDR3 sequence is 15 residues long. V lost 5 bases and J lost 7, with 20 bases in between. Germline V gene lookup returns CDR1 MNHEY and CDR2 SMNVEV (reference sequence). The chain's CDR3 is CASSPDSTPLGTQYF. The CDR3 coding sequence is TGTGCCAGCAGTCCGGACTCGACCCCTTTAGGGACCCAGTACTTC.

Here the CDR3 reads CASRRRQGNEKLFF. The DNA of the CDR3 is TGTGCCAGCAGAAGACGGCAGGGGAATGAAAAACTGTTTTTT. The chain is built from TRBV6-1 and TRBJ1-4; D might be TRBD1 (6 bases). This CDR3 comprises 14 residues. Trimming removed 6 bases at V and 5 bases at J, with 13 bases between. CDR1 and CDR2 from the germline V gene are MNHNS and SASEGT.

This clone appeared a few times. V and J are TRBV4-1 and TRBJ2-7, with unresolved D. The CDR3 contains 12 residues. Trimming took 0 bases from V and 6 from J, leaving 6 bases between them. Looked up from germline, CDR1 is MGHRA and CDR2 is YSYEKL. This chain's CDR3 is CASSQDTGEQYF. CDR3 sequence (DNA): TGCGCCAGCAGCCAAGATACGGGCGAGCAGTACTTC.

The chain joins TRBV6-4 to TRBJ2-2; TRBD2 aligns across 7 bases. CDR1 MRHNA and CDR2 SNTAGT come from the germline V gene. This CDR3 is 15 amino acids long. Trimming at V came to 2 bases and at J to 5 bases, leaving 5 bases not matched to a gene. The CDR3 region is CASSDVASGTGELFF. CDR3 in DNA: TGTGCCAGCAGTGACGTGGCTAGCGGTACCGGGGAGCTGTTTTTT.

The V and J genes are TRBV7-2 and TRBJ2-1, with TRBD1 matching over 7 bases. There are 17 residues in the CDR3. J gave up 0 bases and V 1 base, and 6 bases lay outside the gene matches. CDR1 and CDR2 (germline): SGHTA, FQGNSA. Written as DNA, the CDR3 is TGTGCCAGCAGCTTAGGTCGGAACAGGGGCTCCTACAATGAGCAGTTCTTC. Its protein product is CASSLGRNRGSYNEQFF. The full variable domain, with the rest looked up from reference TRBV7-2 and TRBJ2-1, is GAGVSQSPSNKVTEKGKDVELRCDPISGHTALYWYRQSLGQGLEFLIYFQGNSAPDKSGLPSDRFSAERTGGSVSTLTIQRTQQEDSAVYLCASSLGRNRGSYNEQFFGPGTRLTVL.

The chain recombines TRBV6-1 with TRBJ1-5, with D hard to call. Looked up from germline, CDR1 is MNHNS and CDR2 is SASEGT. The CDR3 has 12 residues. V dropped 4 bases and J dropped 4 bases, with 5 bases sitting between them. CDR3 loop: CASSGENQPQHF. DNA of the CDR3: TGTGCCAGCAGTGGGGAGAATCAGCCCCAGCATTTT.

The V call is TRBV9, the J call TRBJ2-7; D is uncertain. V gave up 0 bases and J gave up 6 bases, with 10 bases separating them. Germline V gives CDR1 SGDLS, CDR2 YYNGEE. The CDR3 contains 13 residues. CDR3 in DNA: TGTGCCAGCAGCGTAGACCTAGTCGCCGAGCAGTACTTC. Translated: CASSVDLVAEQYF. The variable domain in full, completed from reference TRBV9 and TRBJ2-7, reads DSGVTQTPKHLITATGQRVTLRCSPRSGDLSVYWYQQSLDQGLQFLIQYYNGEERAKGNILERFSAQQFPDLHSELNLSSLELGDSALYFCASSVDLVAEQYFGPGTRLTVT.

In its sample, this clone was seen a few times. J is TRBJ2-5 and V is TRBV5-1; D is possibly TRBD2 (5 bases). The CDR3 has 15 residues. Trimming stripped 4 bases from V and 5 bases from J, with 18 bases between. Looked up from germline, CDR1 is SGHRS and CDR2 is YFSETQ. CDR3 nucleotide sequence: TGCGCCAGCAGCCTTTTCCCCGGTTCGGGGGAGACCCAGTACTTC. This gives the protein CASSLFPGSGETQYF.

The V call is TRBV6-5, the J call TRBJ1-2, with 8 bases lining up with TRBD1. CDR3 length: 14 amino acids. V was pared by 3 bases and J by 4 bases, with 4 bases of the junction left unmatched. Germline V gene lookup returns CDR1 MNHEY and CDR2 SVGAGI. CDR3 protein: CASSYVGQGYGYTF. CDR3 bases: TGTGCCAGCAGTTATGTCGGACAGGGCTATGGCTACACCTTC.

The chain employs TRBV2 and TRBJ2-5; TRBD1 matches at 10 bases. The trim removed 5 bases at V and 3 bases at J, leaving 15 bases unmatched. The CDR3 length is 18 residues. Germline values: CDR1 SNHLY, CDR2 FYNNEI. The CDR3 DNA follows: TGTGCCAGCAGTAGGGACAGGGGTTATGAAGCAATAGAAGAGACCCAGTACTTC. Translation: CASSRDRGYEAIEETQYF.

This clone was counted between two and nine times. V usage is TRBV4-3 and J usage is TRBJ2-7, with 10 bases lining up with TRBD1. After removal of 1 base from V and 7 bases from J, the junction contained 16 bases not matched to a gene. CDR1 is LGHNA and CDR2 is YSLEER in the germline V gene. The CDR3 is made up of 18 amino acids. This chain's CDR3 is CASSQVTGRGTGVWEQYF. CDR3 DNA sequence: TGCGCCAGCAGCCAAGTTACCGGCCGGGGGACAGGGGTGTGGGAGCAGTACTTC.

V gene TRBV5-4 combines with J gene TRBJ2-3; the match to TRBD2 covers 8 bases. CDR1 and CDR2 (germline): SGHNT, YYREEE (reference sequence). This CDR3 is 15 amino acids long. The J segment lost 0 bases and the V segment lost 6 bases, leaving 6 bases of the junction unmatched. The CDR3 sequence is CASTREGASTDTQYF. Written as DNA, the CDR3 is TGTGCCAGCACCCGGGAGGGAGCTAGCACAGATACGCAGTATTTT.

The chain uses TRBV30 and TRBJ1-5; D possibly corresponds to TRBD1 (6 bases). The CDR3 has 14 amino acids. Germline CDR1 and CDR2: GTSNPN and SVGIG (reference sequence). V lost 0 bases and J lost 7, with 13 bases in between. The CDR3 DNA sequence: TGTGCCTGGAGTGTAACCCAGGGGATGCAGCCCCAGCATTTT. This sequence encodes CAWSVTQGMQPQHF.

The genes are TRBV7-2 and TRBJ1-1; D is possibly TRBD1 (6 bases). The germline V gene encodes CDR1 SGHTA and CDR2 FQGNSA. The V and J ends lost 2 bases and 1 base respectively, with 11 bases between them. There are 15 residues in the CDR3. The CDR3 DNA follows: TGTGCCAGCAGCTTAAGACCAGGGGCGAACACTGAAGCTTTCTTT. It encodes CASSLRPGANTEAFF.

For this clone: A read error may produce the germline difference seen at one junction end. This chain connects TRBV6-5 to TRBJ1-2; perhaps TRBD1 as D (6 bases). The CDR3 is 13 amino acids. The germline V gene encodes CDR1 MNHEY and CDR2 SVGAGI. This CDR3 is CASSSYRVYGYPF. CDR3 DNA: TGTGCCAGCAGTTCTTACAGGGTCTATGGCTACCCCTTC.